This T cell receptor beta chain is drawn from a study of cytomegalovirus exposure and HLA in healthy donors. Broader study findings: Presence/absence analyses assumed roughly uniform sequencing depth across donors, which may not hold. Only CMV serostatus was available as immune exposure information.

The PCR contained 60 Vbeta and 13 Jbeta primers. Data came from immunoSEQ multiplex PCR; TCRdb stores just in-frame clones and leaves some out. This sample has about 190,000 clones, with 87% found just once. The CDR3 sequence is 11 residues long. Looked up from germline, CDR1 is SEHNR and CDR2 is FQNEAQ (reference sequence). V was shortened by 5 bases and J by 0 bases, with 2 bases between the two germline ends. The donors, nominally healthy at sampling, likely had unrecorded immune exposures. This clone has just one count. Its target is unknown. This chain links TRBV7-9 with TRBJ2-7; D remains unclear. This TCR was sampled from a man younger than 45 in good health and CMV-seronegative. The sample comprised PBMCs. DNA of the CDR3: TGTGCCAGCAGCCACTCCTACGAGCAGTACTTC. It codes for CASSHSYEQYF.